This T cell receptor beta chain is drawn from a study of Ad26.COV2.S vaccination and SARS-CoV-2 variants. Study-level information: Vaccine-arm donor from the placebo-controlled COV1001 Ad26.COV2.S trial. Into the muscle, Ad26.COV2.S was dosed once or twice, 56 days apart.

The ends lost 4 bases at V and 6 bases at J; junction bases unmatched: 12. Germline V gene lookup returns CDR1 SGHRS and CDR2 YFSETQ. The CDR3 spans 16 residues. The method was immunoSEQ multiplex PCR; TCRdb's version includes in-frame clones alone and lacks a portion of them. Among some 250,000 clones listed, approximately 90% were seen once. Specified treatment: around 19 received Ad26.COV2.S at low or high dose, single or two shots; about 5 received placebo; per-sample allocation not given. The investigators took samples on day 63 after the first vaccine or placebo injection. J is TRBJ2-3 and V is TRBV5-1; 9 bases match TRBD1. The receptor comes from a person aged 18-60 years who received the Ad26.COV2.S COVID-19 vaccine or a placebo. Specimen: peripheral blood, collected in a trial of Ad26.COV2.S vaccine versus placebo. The CDR3 loop is CASSITGTGRRDTQYF. For the CDR3, the DNA is TGCGCCAGCAGCATAACCGGGACAGGGAGGCGTGATACGCAGTATTTT.